The TCR beta chain under discussion was sequenced for a study of blood T cell repertoires in COVID-19. The CDR3 has 13 amino acids. Germline lookup yields CDR1 MNHEY and CDR2 SVGEGT. V trimming: 6 bases; J trimming: 7 bases; junction bases outside the gene matches: 7. Profiling relied on immunoSEQ multiplex PCR, and the TCRdb table lists in-frame clones only, not all of them. The sample carries a few hundred thousand clones, around 90% recorded once. The V call is TRBV6-2 or TRBV6-3, the J call TRBJ2-7; 9 nucleotides match TRBD1. The TCR was taken from a woman aged 35 to 49 who had recovered from COVID-19. Specimen: peripheral blood. The CDR3, as DNA: TGTGCCAGCAGCTCGGGACAGGGCGGGGAGCAGTACTTC. Translating gives CASSSGQGGEQYF.